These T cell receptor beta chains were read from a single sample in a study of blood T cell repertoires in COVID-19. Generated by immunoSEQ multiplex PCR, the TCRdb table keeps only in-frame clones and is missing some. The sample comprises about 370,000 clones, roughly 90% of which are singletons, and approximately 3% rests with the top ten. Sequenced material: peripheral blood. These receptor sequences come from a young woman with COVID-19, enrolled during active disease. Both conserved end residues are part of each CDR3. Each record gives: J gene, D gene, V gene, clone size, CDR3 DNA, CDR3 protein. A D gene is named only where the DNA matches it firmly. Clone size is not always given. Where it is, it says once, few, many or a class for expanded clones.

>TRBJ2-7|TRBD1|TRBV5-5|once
TGTGCCAGCAGCACCGGGACAGGCGACTTATACGAGCAGTACTTC
CASSTGTGDLYEQYF
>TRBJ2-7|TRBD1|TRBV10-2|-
TGCGCCAGCAGTGACCGGACAGGGAGCTCCTACGAGCAGTACTTC
CASSDRTGSSYEQYF
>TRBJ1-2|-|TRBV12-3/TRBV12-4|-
TGTGCCAGCAGTTTTAGAGGGAACTATGGCTACACCTTC
CASSFRGNYGYTF
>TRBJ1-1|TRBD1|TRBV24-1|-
TGTGCCACCAGTGATTTAGGGGACAGCATGAACACTGAAGCTTTCTTT
CATSDLGDSMNTEAFF
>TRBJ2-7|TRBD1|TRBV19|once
TGTGCCAGTAGGCCGGGACAGGAAACCTACGAGCAGTACTTC
CASRPGQETYEQYF
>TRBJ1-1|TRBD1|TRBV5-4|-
TGTGCCAGCAGCGTAACCGGGACAGGGGACTTGAACACTGAAGCTTTCTTT
CASSVTGTGDLNTEAFF
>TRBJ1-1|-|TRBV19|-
TGTGCCAGTAACGTAGCAGGGGCGGGTACTGAAGCTTTCTTT
CASNVAGAGTEAFF
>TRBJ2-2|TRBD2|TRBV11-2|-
TGTGCCAGCAGCGTTGGGAGCGGGGGGATCCCCGGGGAGCTGTTTTTT
CASSVGSGGIPGELFF
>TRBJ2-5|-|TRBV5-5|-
TGTGCCAGCAGCTTTGCAGGGCACCAAGAGACCCAGTACTTC
CASSFAGHQETQYF
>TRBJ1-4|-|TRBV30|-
TGTGCCTGGAGCGCCGGGAGGTGGGTGGAAAAACTGTTTTTT
CAWSAGRWVEKLFF
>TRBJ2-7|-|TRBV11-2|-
TGTGCCAGCAGGCCTTTTGGGGCAGGGCCCTCTGAGCAGTACTTC
CASRPFGAGPSEQYF
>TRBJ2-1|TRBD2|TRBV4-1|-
TGCGCCAGCAGCCAAGCCGGTCTAGCGGCCCTAAAGCAGTTCTTC
CASSQAGLAALKQFF
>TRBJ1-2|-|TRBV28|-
TGTGCCAGCAGTTTAGGCCCGAACTATGGCTACACCTTC
CASSLGPNYGYTF
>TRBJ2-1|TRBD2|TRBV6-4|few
TGTGCCAGCAGTCGGACTAGCGGGGGGGCGGTGGATGAGCAGTTCTTC
CASSRTSGGAVDEQFF
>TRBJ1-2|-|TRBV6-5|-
TGTGCCAGCAGTTTCGCGTTCAGCGACGGCTACACCTTC
CASSFAFSDGYTF
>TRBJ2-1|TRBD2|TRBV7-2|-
TGTGCCAGCAGCTTTGAGCGGGGGGGATACAATGAGCAGTTCTTC
CASSFERGGYNEQFF
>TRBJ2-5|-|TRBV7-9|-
TGTGCCAGCAGCAGAGACAGCCAAGAGACCCAGTACTTC
CASSRDSQETQYF
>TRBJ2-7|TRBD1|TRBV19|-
TGTGCCAGTAGTATAGCGGTACAGGGGGGAATCTCCTACGAGCAGTACTTC
CASSIAVQGGISYEQYF
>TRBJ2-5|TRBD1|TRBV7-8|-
TGTGCCAGCAGCCTGGACAGGGGGCGCCCAGAGACCCAGTACTTC
CASSLDRGRPETQYF
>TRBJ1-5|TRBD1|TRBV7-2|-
TGTGCCAGCAGCCGGGACAGGGAGGGGCCCCAGCATTTT
CASSRDREGPQHF